The 15 T cell receptor beta chains below all came from one sample that was sequenced in a study of regulatory T cells in long-lasting Graves disease. Construction of TCR beta libraries relied on iRepertoire HTBI primers and on Arm-PCR targeting CDR3 regions. TCRdb re-called the multiplex PCR reads with MiXCR, one entry per CDR3 protein. The table has hundreds of thousands of distinct CDR3 sequences, under 20% seen once; the top ten hold around 18%. Time point here: newly diagnosed GD, antithyroid drugs for less than 3 months. PBMCs provided the RNA from which the TCR library was made. Another study also made use of these data, one on T cells in Graves' hyperthyroidism and ophthalmopathy.

Here the sequenced sample was peripheral blood mononuclear cells (PBMCs), taken at new diagnosis, from a patient treated with antithyroid drugs. All receptors come from a woman aged 30 to 39 with Graves disease.

This clonotype showed up just a few times. The chain is built from TRBV4-1 and TRBJ2-4; no clear D gene. The CDR3 extends over 15 amino acids. Germline CDR1 is MGHRA and CDR2 is YSYEKL. The V end was cut by 4 bases, the J end by 0 bases, with 10 bases between. CDR3 amino acids: CASSPEALAKNIQYF. The CDR3 DNA sequence: TGCGCCAGCAGCCCCGAGGCCCTAGCCAAAAACATTCAGTACTTC.

Many counts were recorded for this clonotype. The chain joins TRBV20-1 to TRBJ1-2; D not certain. Germline CDR1 DFQATT, CDR2 SNEGSKA (reference sequence). Trimming cost V 3 bases and J 8 bases, with 13 bases left between them. This CDR3 is built from 12 residues. CDR3 bases: TGCAGTGCTAGGGTGGCAGCGGGGGGCTACACCTTC. It encodes CSARVAAGGYTF.

In its sample, this clonotype was seen a few times. The chain carries TRBV18 and TRBJ1-5; no firm D call. V lost 2 bases and J lost 3, with 5 bases in between. CDR3 length equals 13 residues. CDR1 and CDR2 (germline): KGHSH, LQKENI. The chain's CDR3 is CASSPTLNQPQHF. DNA of the CDR3: TGTGCCAGCTCACCAACCCTCAATCAGCCCCAGCATTTT.

This clonotype was counted ten times or more. The chain joins TRBV20-1 to TRBJ2-4, with TRBD1 identical over 8 bases. From germline, CDR1 is DFQATT and CDR2 SNEGSKA (reference sequence). The CDR3 has 15 amino acids. V was pared by 0 bases and J by 1 base, with 2 bases of the junction left unmatched. Here the CDR3 reads CSAREQGVAKNIQYF. In DNA form, the CDR3 reads TGCAGTGCTAGAGAACAGGGGGTGGCCAAAAACATTCAGTACTTC.

This chain connects TRBV5-1 to TRBJ2-1; D gene unclear. CDR3 length: 11 residues. V was clipped by 0 bases and J by 15 bases, with 10 bases between them. CDR1 and CDR2 (germline): SGHRS, YFSETQ. In nucleotides, the CDR3 is TGCGCCAGCAGCTTGGGGCAAGACCGGTTCTTC. Translation gives CASSLGQDRFF.

The rearrangement uses TRBV20-1 and TRBJ1-1, with D hard to call. Germline lookup yields CDR1 DFQATT and CDR2 SNEGSKA (reference sequence). The length of the CDR3 is 14 residues. V lost 3 bases, J lost 5 bases, and 16 bases lay in between. The CDR3 reads CSARPGLTRTEAFF. CDR3 sequence (DNA): TGCAGTGCTAGGCCCGGTTTGACAAGGACTGAAGCTTTCTTT.

As regards this clonotype: A much bigger clone sits one base away, suggesting this may be a read error. J is TRBJ2-5 and V is TRBV29-1; weak D call: TRBD1 (6 bases). Per germline, CDR1 SQVTM and CDR2 ANQGSEA. V shed 5 bases and J shed 7 bases, with 20 bases lying between them. This CDR3 has 14 amino acids. The CDR3 sequence is CSVFNRDAMGTQYF. The CDR3, as DNA: TGCAGCGTTTTCAACAGGGACGCTATGGGGACCCAGTACTTC.

A few counts support this clonotype. This chain connects TRBV4-1 to TRBJ2-3; D is perhaps TRBD1 (6 bases). V was pared by 2 bases and J by 0 bases, with 9 bases between. Germline CDR1 is MGHRA and CDR2 is YSYEKL. CDR3 length: 15 residues. Here the CDR3 DNA reads TGCGCCAGCAGCCAACCCAGGGGCAGCACAGATACGCAGTATTTT. Its translation is CASSQPRGSTDTQYF.

Details on this clonotype: A much larger clone lies one base from this, so it may be a read error. This likely comes from a read error, as the CDR3 has no conserved phenylalanine or tryptophan at its end. V gene TRBV29-1 combines with J gene TRBJ2-5, with a tentative D call TRBD2 (6 bases). This CDR3 is built from 13 residues. CDR1 is SQVTM, CDR2 ANQGSEA, per germline. The V and J ends lost 7 bases and 3 bases respectively, with 15 bases between them. The CDR3 DNA follows: TGCAGCGCATCGGGACGGACTAAAGAGACCCAGTACTCC. Translated, it gives CSASGRTKETQYS.

V is TRBV14 and J is TRBJ2-2, with D possibly matching TRBD2 (5 bases). Germline V lookup: CDR1 SGHDN, CDR2 FVKESK. Trimming cost V 0 bases and J 0 bases, with 14 bases left between them. There are 18 residues in the CDR3. This CDR3 is CASSQDGNGRPNTGELFF. CDR3 nucleotide sequence: TGTGCCAGCAGCCAAGATGGAAATGGGAGACCGAACACCGGGGAGCTGTTTTTT. Full variable domain (remainder filled in from reference TRBV14 and TRBJ2-2): EAGVTQFPSHSVIEKGQTVTLRCDPISGHDNLYWYRRVMGKEIKFLLHFVKESKQDESGMPNNRFLAERTGGTYSTLKVQPAELEDSGVYFCASSQDGNGRPNTGELFFGEGSRLTVL.

This clonotype has at least ten counts. The CDR3 coding sequence is TGTGCCAGCAGTCCCTCGGGCAGGTCGTCCTACGAGCAGTACTTC. Amino acids: CASSPSGRSSYEQYF. The chain recombines TRBV12-3 or TRBV12-4 with TRBJ2-7; D ambiguous. The CDR3 covers 15 residues. V lost 5 bases and J lost 1, with 15 bases in between.

The table lists this clonotype with a few counts. A much larger clone lies a single base off, so this may be a read error. This chain links TRBV7-2 with TRBJ2-7; 7 positions agree with TRBD1. V dropped 3 bases and J dropped 5; count of bases not matched to a gene: 10. CDR3 size: 15 residues. Germline values: CDR1 SGHTA, CDR2 FQGNSA. CDR3 in DNA: TGTGCCAGCAGCTTTAGGTACAGGGGCCTCGACGAGCAGTACTTC. Its translation: CASSFRYRGLDEQYF.

Regarding this clonotype: This likely traces to a read error, being one base from a far larger clone. V and J are TRBV6-1 and TRBJ2-1; no clear D. The CDR3 length is 15 residues. The germline V and J ends were trimmed by 2 bases and 6 bases, with 14 bases remaining between them. The germline V gene encodes CDR1 MNHNS and CDR2 SASEGT. The CDR3 loop is CASSESQDLVNEQFF. The CDR3 bases are TGTGCCAGCAGTGAAAGTCAGGATTTAGTCAATGAGCAGTTCTTC.

The genes are TRBV29-1 and TRBJ2-3; D is ambiguous. V was clipped by 8 bases and J by 2 bases, with 14 bases between them. CDR3 size: 13 residues. The germline gives CDR1 SQVTM, CDR2 ANQGSEA. The CDR3 sequence is CSSDLEHTDTQYF. DNA for the CDR3: TGCAGCTCTGACCTAGAACACACAGATACGCAGTATTTT.

This clonotype has a count of ten or more. The rearrangement links TRBV7-2 to TRBJ1-2, with D uncertain. Germline values: CDR1 SGHTA, CDR2 FQGNSA. The CDR3 covers 12 residues. V dropped 1 base and J dropped 9 bases, with 9 bases sitting between them. This CDR3 reads CASSLVMGRYTF. The CDR3 region has the DNA TGTGCCAGCAGCTTAGTAATGGGTCGCTACACCTTC.